These 13 T cell receptor beta chains came from one sample sequenced in a study of CD8 T cells in ankylosing spondylitis. These receptors lack a known antigen. Whole-study results and caveats: It appeared that ankylosing spondylitis blood was characterized by a TCR beta motif of several highly homologous variants.

TCRdb reprocessed the 5' RACE reads with MiXCR, giving one entry per CDR3 protein. The profile covers fewer than 550,000 distinct CDR3 sequences, with about 5.2% appearing a single time and roughly 3.2% taken by the ten largest. The source material was blood, either unsorted or a sorted T cell fraction (not recorded which). The receptors here all came from a male donor with ankylosing spondylitis.

There are many counts of this clonotype. The chain links TRBV6-1 to TRBJ2-2, with D unresolved. Germline values: CDR1 MNHNS, CDR2 SASEGT. V was pared by 6 bases and J by 4 bases, with 24 bases between. The CDR3 consists of 18 residues. In nucleotides, the CDR3 is TGTGCCAGCAGGAACACCTTCCTTGGGCAGGAGTTCACCGGGGAGCTGTTTTTT. Residues: CASRNTFLGQEFTGELFF.

The rearrangement links TRBV20-1 to TRBJ2-3; D unresolved. The ends were cut back, 3 bases at V and 0 bases at J, with 10 bases in the middle. The CDR3 runs to 14 residues. CDR1 is DFQATT, CDR2 SNEGSKA, per germline (reference sequence). CDR3 protein: CSARDGTSTDTQYF. The CDR3 DNA is TGCAGTGCTAGGGACGGAACTAGCACAGATACGCAGTATTTT.

This clonotype was detected ten times or more. The J gene is TRBJ2-1, the V gene TRBV18, with 9 bases identical to TRBD2. After removal of 5 bases from V and 0 bases from J, the junction contained 5 bases not matched to a gene. In germline, CDR1 is KGHSH, CDR2 LQKENI. There are 16 residues in the CDR3. CDR3 DNA: TGTGCCAGCTCAGCTATACTAGCGGGCTCCTACAATGAGCAGTTCTTC. As protein: CASSAILAGSYNEQFF. Drawing the rest from reference TRBV18 and TRBJ2-1, the complete variable domain is NAGVMQNPRHLVRRRGQEARLRCSPMKGHSHVYWYRQLPEEGLKFMVYLQKENIIDESGMPKERFSAEFPKEGPSILRIQQVVRGDSAAYFCASSAILAGSYNEQFFGPGTRLTVL.

Turning to this clonotype: A read error is possible here, since a much larger clone lies one base away. This chain links TRBV20-1 with TRBJ1-6, with D hard to call. The germline CDR1 and CDR2 sequences are DFQATT and SNEGSKA (reference sequence). The CDR3 has 14 amino acids. Here the CDR3 reads CSTKNSYYNSPLLF. Written as DNA, the CDR3 is TGCAGTACTAAGAACAGCTACTATAATTCACCCCTCCTCTTT.

This clonotype was counted many times. V gene TRBV7-9 combines with J gene TRBJ2-7; TRBD2 agrees at 7 bases. The CDR3 is made up of 15 amino acids. Unmatched junction bases numbered 8, after V lost 5 bases and J lost 1 base. CDR1 is SEHNR and CDR2 is FQNEAQ in the germline V gene (reference sequence). CDR3 DNA sequence: TGTGCCAGCAGCCCCGGGCGGGAGTTATCCTACGAGCAGTACTTC. The encoded protein is CASSPGRELSYEQYF.

The CDR3: CASSSLWRGDTDTQYF. DNA for the CDR3: TGTGCCAGCAGCTCACTCTGGCGGGGGGACACAGATACGCAGTATTTT. This rearrangement joins TRBV7-6 to TRBJ2-3; 8 positions match TRBD2. V dropped 4 bases and J dropped 2; count of bases not matched to a gene: 8. The CDR3 is 16 residues long. Germline CDR1 and CDR2: SGHVS and FNYEAQ.

On this clonotype: A much larger clone sits a single nucleotide away, making a read error possible. V usage is TRBV20-1 and J usage is TRBJ1-6; tentatively, D is TRBD1 (6 bases). Germline V gene data show CDR1 as DFQATT and CDR2 as SNEGSKA (reference sequence). The germline V and J ends were trimmed by 3 bases and 11 bases, with 14 bases remaining between them. This CDR3 comprises 13 residues. Here the CDR3 reads CSASDRLSPPLHF. Here the CDR3 DNA reads TGCAGTGCTAGTGACAGGCTATCTCCACCCCTCCACTTT.

The sample holds a few counts of this clonotype. The chain recombines TRBV6-5 with TRBJ1-1; D uncertain. The CDR3 contains 14 residues. V lost 3 bases and J 3 bases, leaving 11 bases between the germline ends. CDR1 and CDR2 (germline): MNHEY, SVGAGI. The CDR3 DNA reads as TGTGCCAGCAGTTATAATGTTTTGTACACTGAAGCTTTCTTT. Its protein product is CASSYNVLYTEAFF.

There are many counts of this clonotype. V gene TRBV28 combines with J gene TRBJ2-7; D unresolved. The germline CDR1 and CDR2 sequences are MDHEN and SYDVKM. This CDR3 has 15 amino acids. The germline V and J ends were trimmed by 6 bases and 2 bases, with 17 bases remaining between them. CDR3 nucleotide sequence: TGTGCCAGCAGCGACCTCCAGTATGGGGCCTACGAGCAGTACTTC. Protein: CASSDLQYGAYEQYF. The full variable domain, rest sourced from reference TRBV28 and TRBJ2-7, is DVKVTQSSRYLVKRTGEKVFLECVQDMDHENMFWYRQDPGLGLRLIYFSYDVKMKEKGDIPEGYSVSREKKERFSLILESASTNQTSMYLCASSDLQYGAYEQYFGPGTRLTVT.

This clonotype was picked up many times. The CDR3 protein is CASSLAKGGLDYTF. The CDR3 nucleotides are TGTGCCAGCAGCTTAGCCAAGGGGGGGCTTGACTACACCTTC. This chain uses TRBV7-2 with TRBJ1-2; a possible D gene is TRBD1 (6 bases). The CDR3 sequence is 14 residues long. CDR1 and CDR2 from the germline V gene are SGHTA and FQGNSA. Trimming took 0 bases from V and 10 from J, leaving 15 bases between them.

This clonotype turned up a few times. This chain uses TRBV3-1 with TRBJ2-3; D remains unclear. Germline V gene lookup returns CDR1 LGHDT and CDR2 YNNKEL (reference sequence). Trimming left V 5 bases short and J 4 bases short, with 10 bases between. This CDR3 has 13 amino acids. The CDR3 region has the DNA TGTGCCAGCAGCACCATTTCAGCAGATACGCAGTATTTT. Translated, it gives CASSTISADTQYF.

Only a few counts were recorded for this clonotype. In nucleotides, the CDR3 is TGTGCCAGCAGTCCCATGGTCTACGAGCAGTACTTC. As protein: CASSPMVYEQYF. This chain uses TRBV6-2 or TRBV6-3 with TRBJ2-7; D call uncertain. Germline V lookup: CDR1 MNHEY, CDR2 SVGEGT. Trimming took 5 bases from V and 3 from J, leaving 8 bases between them. This CDR3 spans 12 amino acids.

This clonotype was recorded at least ten times. The chain joins TRBV7-9 to TRBJ2-7; a weak D match, TRBD2 (5 bases). Germline V lookup: CDR1 SEHNR, CDR2 FQNEAQ (reference sequence). There are 15 residues in the CDR3. Between the trimmed V and J ends, which lost 3 bases and 0 bases, there was a span of 12 bases. CDR3 sequence reads: CASSFRGESSYEQYF. Here the CDR3 DNA reads TGTGCCAGCAGCTTCCGGGGAGAAAGCTCCTACGAGCAGTACTTC.